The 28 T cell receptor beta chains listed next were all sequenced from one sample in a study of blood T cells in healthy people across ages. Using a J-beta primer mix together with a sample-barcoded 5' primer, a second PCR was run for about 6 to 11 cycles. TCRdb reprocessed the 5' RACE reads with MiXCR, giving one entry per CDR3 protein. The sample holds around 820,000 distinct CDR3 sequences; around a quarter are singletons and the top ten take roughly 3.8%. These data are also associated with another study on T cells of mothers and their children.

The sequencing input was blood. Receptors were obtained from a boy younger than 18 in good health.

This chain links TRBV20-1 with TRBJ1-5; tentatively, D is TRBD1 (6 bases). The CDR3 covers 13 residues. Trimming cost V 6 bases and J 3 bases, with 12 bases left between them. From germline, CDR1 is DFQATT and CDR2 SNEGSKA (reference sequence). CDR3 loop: CSARTVYNQPQHF. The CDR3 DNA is TGCAGTGCCAGGACAGTCTACAATCAGCCCCAGCATTTT.

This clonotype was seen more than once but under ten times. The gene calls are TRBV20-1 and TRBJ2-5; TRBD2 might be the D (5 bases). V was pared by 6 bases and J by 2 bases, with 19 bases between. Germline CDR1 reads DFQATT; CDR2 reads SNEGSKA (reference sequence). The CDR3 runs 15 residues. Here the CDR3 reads CSAETGRTPQETQYF. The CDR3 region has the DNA TGCAGTGCCGAGACCGGACGGACTCCACAAGAGACCCAGTACTTC.

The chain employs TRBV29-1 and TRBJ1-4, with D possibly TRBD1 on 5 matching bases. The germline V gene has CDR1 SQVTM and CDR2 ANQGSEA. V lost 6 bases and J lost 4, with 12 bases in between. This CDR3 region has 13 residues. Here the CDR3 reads CSVRGGSNEKLFF. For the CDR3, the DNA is TGCAGCGTGAGGGGAGGAAGTAATGAAAAACTGTTTTTT.

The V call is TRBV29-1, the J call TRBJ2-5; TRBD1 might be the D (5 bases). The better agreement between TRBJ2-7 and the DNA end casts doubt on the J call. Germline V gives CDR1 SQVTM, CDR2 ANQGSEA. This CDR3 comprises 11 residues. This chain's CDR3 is CSVLSGSEQYF. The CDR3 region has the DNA TGCAGCGTTTTATCAGGGTCCGAGCAGTACTTC.

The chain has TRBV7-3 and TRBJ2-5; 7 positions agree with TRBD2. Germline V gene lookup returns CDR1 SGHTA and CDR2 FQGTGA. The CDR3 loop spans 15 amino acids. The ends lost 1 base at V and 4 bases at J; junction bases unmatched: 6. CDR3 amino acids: CASSLMAGVGETQYF. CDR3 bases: TGTGCCAGCAGCTTAATGGCGGGAGTGGGAGAGACCCAGTACTTC.

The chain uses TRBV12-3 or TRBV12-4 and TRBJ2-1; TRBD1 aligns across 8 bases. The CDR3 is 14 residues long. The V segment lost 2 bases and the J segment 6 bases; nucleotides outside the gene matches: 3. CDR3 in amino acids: CASSLQGAFNEQFF. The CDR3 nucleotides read TGTGCCAGCAGTTTACAGGGGGCATTCAATGAGCAGTTCTTC.

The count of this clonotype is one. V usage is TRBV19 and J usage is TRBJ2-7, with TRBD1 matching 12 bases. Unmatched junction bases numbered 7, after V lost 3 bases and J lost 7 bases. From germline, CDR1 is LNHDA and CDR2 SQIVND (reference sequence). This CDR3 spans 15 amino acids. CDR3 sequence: CASSMGQGATGEQYF. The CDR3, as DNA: TGTGCCAGTAGTATGGGACAGGGGGCGACCGGGGAGCAGTACTTC.

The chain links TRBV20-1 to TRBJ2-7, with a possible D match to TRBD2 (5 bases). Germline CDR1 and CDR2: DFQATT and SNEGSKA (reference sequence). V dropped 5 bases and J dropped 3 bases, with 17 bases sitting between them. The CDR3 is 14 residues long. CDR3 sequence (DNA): TGCAGTGCTGGGAGAGGGAGCGCAGACTACGAGCAGTACTTC. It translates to CSAGRGSADYEQYF.

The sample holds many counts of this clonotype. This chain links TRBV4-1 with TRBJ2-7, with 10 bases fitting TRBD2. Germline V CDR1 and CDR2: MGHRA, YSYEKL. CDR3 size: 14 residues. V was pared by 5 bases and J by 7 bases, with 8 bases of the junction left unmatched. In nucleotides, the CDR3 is TGCGCCAGCAGCTCCCTAGCGGGAGAAAGAGAGCAGTACTTC. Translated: CASSSLAGEREQYF.

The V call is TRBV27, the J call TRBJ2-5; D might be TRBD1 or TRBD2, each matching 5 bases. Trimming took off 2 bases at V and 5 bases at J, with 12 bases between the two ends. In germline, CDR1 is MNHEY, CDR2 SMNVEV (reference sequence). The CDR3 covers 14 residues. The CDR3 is CASSLGPEGETQYF. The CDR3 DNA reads TGTGCCAGCAGTTTAGGCCCCGAGGGGGAGACCCAGTACTTC.

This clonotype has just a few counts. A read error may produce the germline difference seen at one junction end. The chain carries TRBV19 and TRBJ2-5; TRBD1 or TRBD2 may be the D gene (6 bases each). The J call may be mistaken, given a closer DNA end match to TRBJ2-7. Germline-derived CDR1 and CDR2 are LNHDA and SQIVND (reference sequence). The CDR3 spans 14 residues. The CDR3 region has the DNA TGTACCAGTAGTGTACCGTCCGGGGGCAACGAGCAGTACTTC. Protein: CTSSVPSGGNEQYF.

The CDR3 bases are TGCGCCAGCAGCCAAGATCGAGGGGGGAATGAGCAGTTCTTC. This encodes CASSQDRGGNEQFF. J is TRBJ2-5 and V is TRBV4-3; either TRBD1 or TRBD2 may supply D (6 bases each). The DNA end is more similar to TRBJ2-1, so the J call may be wrong. The CDR3 is 14 amino acids. Per germline, CDR1 LGHNA and CDR2 YSLEER.

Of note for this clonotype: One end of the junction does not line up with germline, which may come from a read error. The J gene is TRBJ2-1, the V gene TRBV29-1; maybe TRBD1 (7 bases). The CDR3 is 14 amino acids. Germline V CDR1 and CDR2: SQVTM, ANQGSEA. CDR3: CTVGGTVGYNEQFF. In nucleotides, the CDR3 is TGCACCGTTGGAGGGACAGTGGGATACAATGAGCAGTTCTTC.

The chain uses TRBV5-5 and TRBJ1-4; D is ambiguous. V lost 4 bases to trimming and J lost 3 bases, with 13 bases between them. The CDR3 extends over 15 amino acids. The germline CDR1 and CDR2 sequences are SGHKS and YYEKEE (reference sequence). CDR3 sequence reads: CASSEYHGSNEKLFF. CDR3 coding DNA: TGTGCCAGCAGCGAATACCATGGGTCTAATGAAAAACTGTTTTTT.

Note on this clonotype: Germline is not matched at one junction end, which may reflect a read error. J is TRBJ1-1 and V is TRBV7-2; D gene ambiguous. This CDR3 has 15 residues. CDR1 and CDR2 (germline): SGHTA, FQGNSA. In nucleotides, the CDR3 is TGTGCCAGCAGCCTCCCTGGGCCTCGGAACTCTGAAGCTTTCTTT. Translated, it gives CASSLPGPRNSEAFF. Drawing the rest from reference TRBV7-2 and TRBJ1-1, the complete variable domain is GAGVSQSPSNKVTEKGKDVELRCDPISGHTALYWYRQSLGQGLEFLIYFQGNSAPDKSGLPSDRFSAERTGGSVSTLTIQRTQQEDSAVYLCASSLPGPRNSEAFFGQGTRLTVV.

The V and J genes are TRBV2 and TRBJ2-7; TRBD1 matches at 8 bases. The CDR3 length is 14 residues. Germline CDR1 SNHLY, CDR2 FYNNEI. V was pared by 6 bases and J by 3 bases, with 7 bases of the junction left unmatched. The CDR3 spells CASRPRQGLYEQYF. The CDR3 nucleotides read TGTGCCAGCAGACCTCGACAGGGGCTCTACGAGCAGTACTTC. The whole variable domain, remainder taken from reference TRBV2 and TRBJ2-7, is EPEVTQTPSHQVTQMGQEVILRCVPISNHLYFYWYRQILGQKVEFLVSFYNNEISEKSEIFDDQFSVERPDGSNFTLKIRSTKLEDSAMYFCASRPRQGLYEQYFGPGTRLTVT.

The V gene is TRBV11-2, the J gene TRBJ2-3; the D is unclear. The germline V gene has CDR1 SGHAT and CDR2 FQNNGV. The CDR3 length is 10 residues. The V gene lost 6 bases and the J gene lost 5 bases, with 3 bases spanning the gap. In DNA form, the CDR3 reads TGTGCCAGCAGGGGAGATACGCAGTATTTT. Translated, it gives CASRGDTQYF. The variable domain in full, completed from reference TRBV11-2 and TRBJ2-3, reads EAGVAQSPRYKIIEKRQSVAFWCNPISGHATLYWYQQILGQGPKLLIQFQNNGVVDDSQLPKDRFSAERLKGVDSTLKIQPAKLEDSAVYLCASRGDTQYFGPGTRLTVL.

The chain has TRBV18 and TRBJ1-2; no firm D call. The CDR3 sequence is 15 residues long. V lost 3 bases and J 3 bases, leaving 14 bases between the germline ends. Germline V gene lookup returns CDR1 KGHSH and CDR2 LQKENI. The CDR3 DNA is TGTGCCAGCTCACCTTCGAGGGCTCTCCACTATGGCTACACCTTC. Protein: CASSPSRALHYGYTF.

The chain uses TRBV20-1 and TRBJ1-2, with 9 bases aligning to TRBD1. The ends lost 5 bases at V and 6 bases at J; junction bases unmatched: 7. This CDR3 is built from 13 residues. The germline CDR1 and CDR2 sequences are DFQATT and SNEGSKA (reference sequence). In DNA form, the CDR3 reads TGCAGTGCTTCTCTGGACAGGGGCCATGGCTACACCTTC. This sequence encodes CSASLDRGHGYTF.

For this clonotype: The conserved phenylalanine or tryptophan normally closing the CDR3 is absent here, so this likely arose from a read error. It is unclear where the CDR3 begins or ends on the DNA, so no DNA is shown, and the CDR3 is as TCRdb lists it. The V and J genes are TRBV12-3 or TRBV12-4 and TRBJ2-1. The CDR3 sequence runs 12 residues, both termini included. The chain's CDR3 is CASSLTVDEEFS.

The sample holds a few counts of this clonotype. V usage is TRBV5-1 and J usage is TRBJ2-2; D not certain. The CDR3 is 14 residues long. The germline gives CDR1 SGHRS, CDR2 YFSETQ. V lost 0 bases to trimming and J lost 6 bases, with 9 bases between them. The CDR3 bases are TGCGCCAGCAGCTTGGAGTCAGCCTCCGGGGAGCTGTTTTTT. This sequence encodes CASSLESASGELFF.

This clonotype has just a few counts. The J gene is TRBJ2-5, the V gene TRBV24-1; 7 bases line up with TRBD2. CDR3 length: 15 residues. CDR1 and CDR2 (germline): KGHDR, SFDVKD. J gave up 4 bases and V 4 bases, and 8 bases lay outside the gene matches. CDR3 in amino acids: CATSDPGGEGETQYF. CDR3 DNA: TGTGCCACCAGTGACCCGGGAGGAGAGGGAGAGACCCAGTACTTC.

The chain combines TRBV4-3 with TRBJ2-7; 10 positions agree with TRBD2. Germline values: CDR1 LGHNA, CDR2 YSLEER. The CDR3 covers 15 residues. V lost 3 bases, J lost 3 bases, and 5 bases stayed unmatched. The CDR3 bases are TGCGCCAGCAGCCAGTCACTAGCGGGGAACTACGAGCAGTACTTC. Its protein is CASSQSLAGNYEQYF.

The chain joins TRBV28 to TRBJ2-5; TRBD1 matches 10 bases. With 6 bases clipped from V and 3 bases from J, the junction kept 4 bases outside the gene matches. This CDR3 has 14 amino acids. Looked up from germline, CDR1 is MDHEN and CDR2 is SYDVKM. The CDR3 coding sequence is TGTGCCAGCAGAGACAGGGGGCCAGAAGAGACCCAGTACTTC. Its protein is CASRDRGPEETQYF.

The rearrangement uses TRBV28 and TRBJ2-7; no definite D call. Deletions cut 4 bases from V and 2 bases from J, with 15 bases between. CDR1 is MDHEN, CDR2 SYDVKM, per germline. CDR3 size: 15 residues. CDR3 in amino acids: CASSSSSLRAYEQYF. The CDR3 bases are TGTGCCAGCAGTTCGAGTTCCCTGAGAGCCTACGAGCAGTACTTC.

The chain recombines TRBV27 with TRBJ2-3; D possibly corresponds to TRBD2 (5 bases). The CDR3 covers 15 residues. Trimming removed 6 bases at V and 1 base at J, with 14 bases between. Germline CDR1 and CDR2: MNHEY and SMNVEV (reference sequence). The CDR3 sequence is CASRDVAGGTDTQYF. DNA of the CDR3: TGTGCCAGCAGGGATGTGGCGGGCGGCACAGATACGCAGTATTTT.

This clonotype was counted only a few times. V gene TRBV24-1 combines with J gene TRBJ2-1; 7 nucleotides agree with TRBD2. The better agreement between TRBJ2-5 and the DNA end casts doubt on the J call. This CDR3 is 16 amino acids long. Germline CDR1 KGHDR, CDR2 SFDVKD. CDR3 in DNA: TGTGCCACCAGTGATCAAGTGGGCGGGAGTGGAGAGACCCAGTACTTC. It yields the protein CATSDQVGGSGETQYF.

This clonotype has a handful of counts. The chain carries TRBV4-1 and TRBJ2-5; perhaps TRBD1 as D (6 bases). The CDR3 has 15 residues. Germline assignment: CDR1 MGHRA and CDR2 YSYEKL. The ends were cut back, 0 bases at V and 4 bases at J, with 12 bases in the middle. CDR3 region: CASSQDVGRGETQYF. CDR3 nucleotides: TGCGCCAGCAGCCAAGATGTGGGCAGGGGAGAGACCCAGTACTTC.